Below are 28 T cell receptor beta chains sequenced from a single sample in a study of PD-L1 blockade in urothelial cancer (dated by TCRdb to the late 2010s). The receptor library was made with the immunoSEQ multiplex PCR assay. TCRdb obtained this table from immuneACCESS and retained in-frame rearrangements with V and J assigned. These tables miss some clones; where compared with another copy, unresolved V genes account for less than half of the shortfall, and the remainder is unexplained. In all, the sample holds tens of thousands of clones, and around 84% of those were seen once. The ten largest account for 8.5% to 10% of the sample. What this sample's time point label stands for: pretreatment peripheral blood. Here the sequenced sample was PBMCs, taken around atezolizumab (anti-PD-L1) treatment. The receptor set was obtained from a woman in her 70s with urothelial cancer.

The V gene is TRBV9, the J gene TRBJ2-1; possibly TRBD2 for D (5 bases). Germline loops: CDR1 SGDLS, CDR2 YYNGEE. V lost 4 bases and J lost 2, with 13 bases in between. This CDR3 spans 15 amino acids. Here the CDR3 reads CASSTRGSAYNEQFF. The CDR3 bases are TGTGCCAGCAGCACCCGGGGATCAGCCTACAATGAGCAGTTCTTC.

The genes are TRBV19 and TRBJ1-4, with TRBD1 as a possible D gene (5 bases). Germline lookup yields CDR1 LNHDA and CDR2 SQIVND (reference sequence). The CDR3 has 14 residues. The V end was cut by 4 bases, the J end by 3 bases, with 9 bases between. For the CDR3, the DNA is TGTGCCAGTAGTACAGGGCCAGCTAATGAAAAACTGTTTTTT. It is translated as CASSTGPANEKLFF.

The chain recombines TRBV2 with TRBJ1-4; 10 nucleotides match TRBD1. CDR1 SNHLY and CDR2 FYNNEI come from the germline V gene. CDR3 length: 15 amino acids. Germline trimming cut 4 bases from V and 7 bases from J; bases unmatched to any gene: 6. CDR3 amino acids: CASSGQGAGGEKLFF. CDR3 bases: TGTGCCAGCAGTGGACAGGGGGCCGGGGGTGAAAAACTGTTTTTT.

The chain links TRBV5-4 to TRBJ2-2; the D is unclear. Deletions cut 2 bases from V and 6 bases from J, with 8 bases between. Germline assignment: CDR1 SGHNT and CDR2 YYREEE (reference sequence). CDR3 length equals 13 residues. CDR3 sequence (DNA): TGTGCCAGCAGCTTTGAGCGCTCCGGGGAGCTGTTTTTT. This encodes CASSFERSGELFF.

The chain joins TRBV5-8 to TRBJ1-4; 12 nucleotides agree with TRBD1. The junction had 7 bases not matched to a gene; V was cut back by 4 bases and J by 6 bases. The CDR3 covers 16 residues. CDR1 is SGHTS, CDR2 YDEGEE, per germline. The CDR3 region has the DNA TGTGCCAGCAGCCGGGACAGGGGGCGTCTGGATGAAAAACTGTTTTTT. The encoded protein is CASSRDRGRLDEKLFF.

This clone has a single count. This sequence joins TRBV7-2 and TRBJ2-7, with D perhaps TRBD2 (6 bases). The germline CDR1 and CDR2 sequences are SGHTA and FQGNSA. The CDR3 covers 14 residues. V was shortened by 0 bases and J by 5 bases, with 11 bases between the two germline ends. The CDR3 loop reads CASSLAEGRNEQYF. CDR3 bases: TGTGCCAGCAGCTTAGCGGAGGGGAGGAACGAGCAGTACTTC.

The rearrangement links TRBV14 to TRBJ2-1, with 8 bases fitting TRBD2. J gave up 14 bases and V 0 bases, and 9 bases lay outside the gene matches. The germline V gene encodes CDR1 SGHDN and CDR2 FVKESK. This CDR3 contains 14 residues. DNA for the CDR3: TGTGCCAGCAGCCAAGATGGGACTAGTAGGCGTAAGTTCTTC. The encoded protein is CASSQDGTSRRKFF.

The chain joins TRBV7-6 to TRBJ1-2; possibly TRBD1 for D (5 bases). The CDR3 totals 15 residues. V was pared by 3 bases and J by 2 bases, with 13 bases between. The germline CDR1 and CDR2 sequences are SGHVS and FNYEAQ. CDR3: CASSLGTPENYGYTF. The CDR3 bases are TGTGCCAGCAGCTTGGGGACTCCAGAGAACTATGGCTACACCTTC.

The chain couples TRBV18 to TRBJ1-2, with 7 nucleotides matching TRBD1. This CDR3 is 14 amino acids long. V lost 2 bases and J lost 9; bases outside the gene matches: 9. Germline lookup yields CDR1 KGHSH and CDR2 LQKENI. CDR3 residues: CASSPERQGRSYTF. In DNA form, the CDR3 reads TGTGCCAGCTCACCAGAGAGACAGGGTCGGAGCTACACCTTC.

V gene TRBV15 combines with J gene TRBJ2-5; 7 bases agree with TRBD1. The CDR3 totals 15 residues. V lost 6 bases and J lost 5; bases outside the gene matches: 12. Germline-derived CDR1 and CDR2 are LNHNV and YYDKDF (reference sequence). The CDR3 DNA reads as TGTGCCACCAGGATTCGACAGGGAAGCAGGGAGACCCAGTACTTC. Residues: CATRIRQGSRETQYF.

The chain is built from TRBV11-2 and TRBJ1-1; 7 positions match TRBD1. J was trimmed by 4 bases and V by 5 bases; bases with no gene match: 4. CDR1 and CDR2 from the germline V gene are SGHAT and FQNNGV. CDR3 length equals 13 residues. CDR3 in amino acids: CASSQYRGTEAFF. CDR3 DNA sequence: TGTGCCAGCAGCCAATACAGGGGCACTGAAGCTTTCTTT. The full variable domain, completed using reference TRBV11-2 and TRBJ1-1, is EAGVAQSPRYKIIEKRQSVAFWCNPISGHATLYWYQQILGQGPKLLIQFQNNGVVDDSQLPKDRFSAERLKGVDSTLKIQPAKLEDSAVYLCASSQYRGTEAFFGQGTRLTVV.

This clone was observed a single time. The rearrangement uses TRBV18 and TRBJ2-1, with 15 bases fitting TRBD2. The CDR3 extends over 20 amino acids. CDR1 KGHSH and CDR2 LQKENI come from the germline V gene. V lost 2 bases and J lost 2; bases outside the gene matches: 10. The CDR3: CASSPSPGTSGRTTYNEQFF. The CDR3 nucleotides are TGTGCCAGCTCACCATCACCCGGGACTAGCGGGAGGACCACCTACAATGAGCAGTTCTTC.

The V call is TRBV7-2, the J call TRBJ2-1, with 8 bases identical to TRBD1. J was trimmed by 1 base and V by 3 bases; bases with no gene match: 2. This CDR3 spans 15 amino acids. The V gene's germline CDR1 is SGHTA and CDR2 FQGNSA. The CDR3 protein is CASSFQGASYNEQFF. The CDR3 DNA is TGTGCCAGCAGCTTCCAGGGGGCATCCTACAATGAGCAGTTCTTC.

This clone was counted between two and nine times. V gene TRBV5-1 combines with J gene TRBJ2-3; perhaps TRBD2 as D (5 bases). CDR1 is SGHRS and CDR2 is YFSETQ in the germline V gene. The germline V and J ends were trimmed by 4 bases and 0 bases, with 21 bases remaining between them. CDR3 length: 18 residues. CDR3 DNA sequence: TGCGCCAGCAGCAGCGGACGGAATCCGCCCTCTAGCACAGATACGCAGTATTTT. As protein: CASSSGRNPPSSTDTQYF.

The J gene is TRBJ2-6, the V gene TRBV4-2; D gene unclear. With 4 bases removed from V and 0 bases from J, the gap between germline ends came to 10 bases. The CDR3 has 16 residues. Germline CDR1 LGHNA, CDR2 YNFKEQ. The DNA for the CDR3 is TGTGCCAGCAGCCCGGCGTGGAGCTCTGGGGCCAACGTCCTGACTTTC. This sequence encodes CASSPAWSSGANVLTF.

The CDR3 is CASRAGGLLGEQFF. As DNA, the CDR3 is TGTGCCAGTCGGGCGGGGGGGCTCTTAGGTGAGCAGTTCTTC. V is TRBV2 and J is TRBJ2-1; the match to TRBD2 covers 9 bases. Germline-derived CDR1 and CDR2 are SNHLY and FYNNEI. J was trimmed by 9 bases and V by 9 bases; bases with no gene match: 12. This CDR3 region has 14 residues.

This clone was counted a few times. The chain links TRBV7-2 to TRBJ1-2; TRBD1 might be the D (5 bases). The CDR3 sequence is 13 residues long. With 3 bases removed from V and 6 bases from J, the gap between germline ends came to 11 bases. Germline lookup yields CDR1 SGHTA and CDR2 FQGNSA. This CDR3 reads CASSFLGGNGYTF. In DNA form, the CDR3 reads TGTGCCAGCAGCTTTCTGGGGGGGAATGGCTACACCTTC.

The chain links TRBV6-5 to TRBJ2-5; 7 bases agree with TRBD1. Germline assignment: CDR1 MNHEY and CDR2 SVGAGI. V lost 0 bases, J lost 3 bases, and 4 bases stayed unmatched. The CDR3 is made up of 15 amino acids. The CDR3 region is CASSYSTGKEETQYF. CDR3 in DNA: TGTGCCAGCAGTTACTCGACAGGGAAAGAAGAGACCCAGTACTTC.

This clone was seen a few times. The V gene is TRBV10-3, the J gene TRBJ2-1; TRBD1 matches 9 bases. This CDR3 comprises 14 residues. Germline CDR1 and CDR2: ENHRY and SYGVKD. V lost 10 bases, J lost 5 bases, and 9 bases stayed unmatched. The DNA for the CDR3 is TGTGCCAGCGAACCGGGACAGGGAAACAATGAGCAGTTCTTC. This gives the protein CASEPGQGNNEQFF.

This clone is a singleton in its sample. The chain recombines TRBV12-5 with TRBJ2-3; TRBD2 matches at 14 bases. Germline V CDR1 and CDR2: LGHNT, FRNRAP. This CDR3 contains 18 residues. The ends lost 4 bases at V and 0 bases at J; junction bases unmatched: 6. CDR3 amino acids: CASGSGTSGRTSTDTQYF. The CDR3, as DNA: TGTGCTAGTGGTTCGGGGACTAGCGGGAGAACTAGCACAGATACGCAGTATTTT.

J is TRBJ2-5 and V is TRBV5-1; possibly TRBD2 for D (6 bases). V was clipped by 0 bases and J by 4 bases, with 7 bases between them. This CDR3 has 13 residues. Germline values: CDR1 SGHRS, CDR2 YFSETQ. The CDR3 loop is CASSLAGGETQYF. The CDR3 DNA follows: TGCGCCAGCAGCTTGGCCGGGGGAGAGACCCAGTACTTC.

This chain uses TRBV2 with TRBJ2-7; no reliable D call. V gave up 8 bases and J gave up 3 bases, with 8 bases separating them. The CDR3 sequence is 11 residues long. CDR1 is SNHLY, CDR2 FYNNEI, per germline. The CDR3 DNA reads as TGTGCCAGCGCGATGAACTACGAGCAGTACTTC. This sequence encodes CASAMNYEQYF.

The rearrangement links TRBV4-3 to TRBJ2-5, with 13 bases matching TRBD2. This CDR3 is 21 amino acids long. V trimming: 0 bases; J trimming: 3 bases; junction bases outside the gene matches: 16. CDR1 and CDR2 from the germline V gene are LGHNA and YSLEER. The CDR3 protein is CASSQEGTGLAGAPREETQYF. The CDR3 DNA reads as TGCGCCAGCAGCCAAGAGGGGACTGGACTAGCGGGGGCCCCACGGGAAGAGACCCAGTACTTC.

This clone came up once. The chain links TRBV11-2 to TRBJ2-1, with 9 bases matching TRBD2. This CDR3 contains 18 residues. Germline V gene lookup returns CDR1 SGHAT and CDR2 FQNNGV. Losses at the gene ends were 5 bases for V and 9 bases for J; bases not matched to a gene: 20. The chain's CDR3 is CASSPNLGVPGLAFEQFF. The CDR3 coding sequence is TGTGCCAGCAGCCCAAACTTGGGAGTTCCGGGACTAGCATTTGAGCAGTTCTTC.

The chain employs TRBV7-4 and TRBJ2-5, with D tentatively TRBD1 (5 bases). The CDR3 contains 14 residues. Trimming removed 7 bases from V and 2 bases from J, with 14 bases in between. Germline V gene data show CDR1 as SGHVT and CDR2 as SQSDAQ. The CDR3, as DNA: TGTGCCAGCACCCAAACCAGGGCTCAAGAGACCCAGTACTTC. This sequence encodes CASTQTRAQETQYF.

The chain carries TRBV19 and TRBJ2-5; 7 bases agree with TRBD2. Germline values: CDR1 LNHDA, CDR2 SQIVND (reference sequence). The trim removed 4 bases at V and 0 bases at J, leaving 8 bases unmatched. There are 16 residues in the CDR3. The CDR3: CASSTGGGTDQETQYF. CDR3 bases: TGTGCCAGTAGTACGGGAGGAGGGACGGACCAAGAGACCCAGTACTTC.

V is TRBV15 and J is TRBJ2-7; 7 bases match TRBD2. CDR1 and CDR2 from the germline V gene are LNHNV and YYDKDF (reference sequence). This CDR3 region has 15 residues. The V gene end was trimmed by 0 bases and the J gene end by 5 bases; junction bases not matched to a gene: 7. CDR3 coding DNA: TGTGCCACCAGCAGAGATAATTGGGGGGGGGACGAGCAGTACTTC. This encodes CATSRDNWGGDEQYF.

The chain uses TRBV18 and TRBJ2-2; D may be TRBD2 (5 bases). In germline, CDR1 is KGHSH, CDR2 LQKENI. V was shortened by 3 bases and J by 5 bases, with 7 bases between the two germline ends. This CDR3 is 13 amino acids long. The CDR3 loop is CASSPSVTGELFF. Written as DNA, the CDR3 is TGTGCCAGCTCACCTAGCGTTACCGGGGAGCTGTTTTTT.